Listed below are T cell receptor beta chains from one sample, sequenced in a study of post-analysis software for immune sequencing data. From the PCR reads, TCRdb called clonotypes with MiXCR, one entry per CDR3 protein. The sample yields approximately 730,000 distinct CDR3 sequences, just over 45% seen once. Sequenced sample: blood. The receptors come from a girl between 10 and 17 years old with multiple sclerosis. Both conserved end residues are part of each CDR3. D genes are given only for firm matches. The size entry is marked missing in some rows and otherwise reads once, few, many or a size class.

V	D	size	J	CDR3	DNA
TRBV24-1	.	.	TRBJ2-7	CATSDFVLFSYEQYF	TGTGCCACCAGTGATTTCGTCTTATTCTCCTACGAGCAGTACTTC
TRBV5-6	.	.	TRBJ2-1	CASSLVPGNEQFF	TGTGCCAGCAGCTTGGTTCCAGGCAATGAGCAGTTCTTC
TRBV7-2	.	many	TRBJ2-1	CASSLAYGSYNEQFF	TGTGCCAGCAGCTTAGCCTATGGGTCTTACAATGAGCAGTTCTTC
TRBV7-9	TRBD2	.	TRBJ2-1	CASSLGSGRVYNEQFF	TGTGCCAGCAGCTTAGGTTCTGGGAGGGTCTACAATGAGCAGTTCTTC
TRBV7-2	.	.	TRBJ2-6	CASNLRARSGANVLTF	TGTGCCAGCAACTTAAGAGCGCGGTCTGGGGCCAACGTCCTGACTTTC
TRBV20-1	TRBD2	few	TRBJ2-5	CSATRTSGRTQYF	TGCAGTGCTACGAGGACTAGCGGGAGGACCCAGTACTTC
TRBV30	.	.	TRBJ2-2	CAWSRGGTNTGELFF	TGTGCCTGGAGTCGCGGCGGGACGAACACCGGGGAGCTGTTTTTT
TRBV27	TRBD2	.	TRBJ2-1	CASTLLAGVGEQFF	TGTGCCAGCACCCTACTAGCGGGAGTCGGTGAGCAGTTCTTC
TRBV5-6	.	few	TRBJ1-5	CASSLGDAAQPQHF	TGTGCCAGCAGCTTGGGGGATGCGGCTCAGCCCCAGCATTTT
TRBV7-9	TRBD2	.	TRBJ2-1	CASSFELAVYNEQFF	TGTGCCAGCAGCTTCGAACTAGCGGTGTACAATGAGCAGTTCTTC
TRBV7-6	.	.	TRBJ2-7	CAKGPYLYEQYF	TGTGCCAAGGGACCGTACCTCTACGAGCAGTACTTC
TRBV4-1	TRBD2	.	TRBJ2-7	CASSQVPTSGNTQYF	TGCGCCAGCAGCCAAGTCCCAACTAGCGGGAATACACAGTACTTC
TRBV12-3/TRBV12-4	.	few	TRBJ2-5	CASSLGGRGETQYF	TGTGCCAGCAGTTTGGGGGGGCGCGGAGAGACCCAGTACTTC
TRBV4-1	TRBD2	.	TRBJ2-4	CASSHGISGNMNIQYF	TGCGCCAGCAGCCATGGGATTAGCGGGAATATGAACATTCAGTACTTC
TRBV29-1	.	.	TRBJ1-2	CSVEDRGPDGYTF	TGCAGCGTTGAAGATCGGGGTCCGGATGGCTACACCTTC
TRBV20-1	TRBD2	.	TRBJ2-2	CSARPGLAGELTGELFF	TGCAGTGCTAGGCCGGGACTAGCGGGAGAACTTACCGGGGAGCTGTTTTTT
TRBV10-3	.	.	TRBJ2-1	CAISAPSDEQFF	TGTGCCATCAGTGCTCCATCCGATGAGCAGTTCTTC
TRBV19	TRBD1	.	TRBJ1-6	CASSPGQGALSLHF	TGTGCCAGTAGCCCGGGACAGGGGGCTTTGTCCCTCCACTTT
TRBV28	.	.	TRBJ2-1	CASSSLEGGNEQFF	TGTGCCAGCAGTTCCCTCGAGGGAGGCAATGAGCAGTTCTTC
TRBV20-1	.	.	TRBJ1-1	CSARSGYNTEAFF	TGCAGTGCACGATCGGGCTATAACACTGAAGCTTTCTTT
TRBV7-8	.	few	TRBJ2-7	CASSLTVTRDSLYEQYF	TGTGCCAGCAGCCTCACAGTGACCCGGGACTCACTTTACGAGCAGTACTTC
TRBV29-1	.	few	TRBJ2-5	CSAQGAGADYQETQYF	TGCAGCGCCCAAGGGGCTGGGGCAGACTACCAAGAGACCCAGTACTTC
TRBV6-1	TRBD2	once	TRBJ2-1	CASSPGGSGRGLSDNEQFF	TGTGCCAGCAGCCCTGGGGGTAGCGGGAGGGGGCTTTCGGACAATGAGCAGTTCTTC
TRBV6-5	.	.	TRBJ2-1	CAARRAGGPYNEQFF	TGTGCCGCAAGAAGGGCCGGCGGTCCCTACAATGAGCAGTTCTTC
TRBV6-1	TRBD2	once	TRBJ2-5	CASNRLAGVYEQYF	TGTGCCAGCAACCGACTAGCGGGAGTGTATGAGCAGTACTTC
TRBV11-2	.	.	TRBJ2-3	CASSSSKIWADTQYF	TGTGCCAGCAGCTCCTCCAAGATTTGGGCAGATACGCAGTATTTT
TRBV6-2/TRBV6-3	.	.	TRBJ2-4	CASSYSGIQRSIQYF	TGTGCCAGCAGTTACTCGGGGATTCAACGCAGCATTCAGTACTTC
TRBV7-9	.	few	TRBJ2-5	CASSLIVSRQETQYF	TGTGCCAGCAGCTTAATAGTGTCGCGGCAAGAGACCCAGTACTTC
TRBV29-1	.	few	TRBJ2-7	CSVERLEPYEQYF	TGCAGCGTTGAAAGGTTGGAGCCATACGAGCAGTACTTC
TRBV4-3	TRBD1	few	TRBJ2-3	CASSQGWTGSGTDTQYF	TGCGCCAGCAGCCAAGGATGGACAGGTTCGGGCACAGATACGCAGTATTTT
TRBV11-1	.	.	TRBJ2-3	CASSLGGTISTDTQYF	TGTGCCAGCAGCTTAGGCGGGACAATTTCGACAGATACGCAGTATTTT
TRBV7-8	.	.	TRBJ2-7	CASSTEGLNSYEQYF	TGTGCCAGCAGCACAGAGGGACTTAACTCCTACGAGCAGTACTTC
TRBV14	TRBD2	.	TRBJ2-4	CASSQGGLAVAKNIQYF	TGTGCCAGCAGCCAAGGGGGCCTAGCGGTAGCCAAAAACATTCAGTACTTC
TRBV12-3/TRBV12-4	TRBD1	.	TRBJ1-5	CASSLYTGQGHQPQHF	TGTGCCAGCAGTTTATATACGGGACAGGGACACCAGCCCCAGCATTTT
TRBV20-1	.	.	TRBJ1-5	CSASRQGNQPQHF	TGCAGTGCTAGTCGACAGGGCAATCAGCCCCAGCATTTT
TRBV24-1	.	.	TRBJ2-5	CATSNPGKETQYF	TGTGCCACCAGTAACCCTGGGAAAGAGACCCAGTACTTC
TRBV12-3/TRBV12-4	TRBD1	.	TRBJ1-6	CASSRRDSSSPLHF	TGTGCCAGCAGCCGCCGGGACAGCAGTTCACCCCTCCACTTT
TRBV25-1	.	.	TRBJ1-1	CASQVGRDTEAFF	TGTGCCAGTCAGGTCGGGAGGGACACTGAAGCTTTCTTT
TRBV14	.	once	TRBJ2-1	CASSGGQSYNEQFF	TGTGCCAGCAGTGGGGGGCAGTCCTACAATGAGCAGTTCTTC
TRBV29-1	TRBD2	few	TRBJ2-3	CSVELAGGSTDTQYF	TGCAGCGTTGAGTTGGCGGGAGGTTCTACAGATACGCAGTATTTT
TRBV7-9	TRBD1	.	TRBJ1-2	CASSRGQGNYGYTF	TGTGCCAGCAGCAGGGGACAGGGTAACTATGGCTACACCTTC
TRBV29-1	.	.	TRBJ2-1	CSVDGLPGAPYNEQFF	TGCAGCGTTGACGGACTACCGGGAGCTCCTTACAATGAGCAGTTCTTC